Listed here is a single TCR beta chain. Its antigen is unknown. The sample is drawn from a study of T cell responses to AZD1222 COVID-19 vaccine. Study-level findings and limits: An increase in Spike-specific TCR breadth and depth was observed after two AZD1222 doses. Repertoire sampling occurred only after the peak T cell response. CD4 TCRs associated with vaccination spanned spike, dominating at 160-218 and 743-854. Donors were mostly white British, more females; clonal diversity possibly underestimated.

Measured with immunoSEQ multiplex PCR; TCRdb has only the in-frame clones, and not every one. The data contain 120,000 or so clones, roughly 88% of them singletons. Trimming took 0 bases from V and 6 from J, leaving 9 bases between them. This CDR3 is built from 13 residues. Germline loops: CDR1 SGHVS, CDR2 FQNEAQ. The chain joins TRBV7-8 to TRBJ2-7; no reliable D call. This receptor was identified in an adult in good health. The sequencing here drew on peripheral blood, taken on day 0 of MenACWY control vaccination. CDR3 loop: CASSLAGNGEQYV. The CDR3 DNA reads TGTGCCAGCAGCTTAGCGGGGAATGGCGAGCAGTACGTC.